This T cell receptor beta chain came from a study of immune evolution from preneoplasia to lung adenocarcinoma. Trimming removed 3 bases at V and 3 bases at J, with 6 bases between. CDR3 length: 12 amino acids. Per germline, CDR1 SEHNR and CDR2 FQNEAQ (reference sequence). TCRdb's copy holds only in-frame clones and misses some; the assay was immunoSEQ multiplex PCR. The sample consists of 14,000 or so clones, roughly 85% of them appearing once. This clone was counted a few times. The sample taken for sequencing was FFPE lung adenocarcinoma in situ tissue. V is TRBV7-9 and J is TRBJ2-7; no clear D. The sequence was collected from an older donor with lung adenocarcinoma. CDR3 sequence reads: CASSLGFYEQYF. CDR3 DNA: TGTGCCAGCAGCTTGGGCTTCTACGAGCAGTACTTC. The complete variable domain, with remaining parts taken from reference TRBV7-9 and TRBJ2-7, reads DTGVSQNPRHKITKRGQNVTFRCDPISEHNRLYWYRQTLGQGPEFLTYFQNEAQLEKSRLLSDRFSAERPKGSFSTLEIQRTEQGDSAMYLCASSLGFYEQYFGPGTRLTVT.